One T cell receptor beta chain is described in this entry. Antigen unknown. This entry comes from a study of OX40 agonist ivuxolimab in advanced cancers. The wider study: Every 2 weeks, ivuxolimab was infused into the patients intravenously at between 0.01 and 10 mg/kg.

Autoimmune disease history or systemic immunosuppression led to patient exclusion. V shed 7 bases and J shed 5 bases, with 13 bases lying between them. The CDR3 runs to 14 residues. CDR1 is SGHRS and CDR2 is YFSETQ in the germline V gene. This table comes from immunoSEQ multiplex PCR, and its TCRdb copy is limited to in-frame clones, with some not included. There are some 150,000 clones in the sample; 93% occur only once, and roughly 1% lies in the top ten. Overall study findings and caveats: Some nonresponders additionally presented with little normalized T-cell clonal expansion. Among the least clonally expanded were partial responders at 0.1-3.0 mg/kg.

The clonotype originates from an adult with an advanced solid tumor such as melanoma, head and neck, liver or kidney cancer. The V and J genes are TRBV5-1 and TRBJ1-6; D is uncertain. Sequencing used CD4+ or CD8+ T cells sorted from blood, obtained in a trial of the OX40 agonist ivuxolimab. CDR3 nucleotides: TGCGCCAGCTCCCCGGCAGCCAATAATTCACCCCTCCACTTT. The encoded protein is CASSPAANNSPLHF.